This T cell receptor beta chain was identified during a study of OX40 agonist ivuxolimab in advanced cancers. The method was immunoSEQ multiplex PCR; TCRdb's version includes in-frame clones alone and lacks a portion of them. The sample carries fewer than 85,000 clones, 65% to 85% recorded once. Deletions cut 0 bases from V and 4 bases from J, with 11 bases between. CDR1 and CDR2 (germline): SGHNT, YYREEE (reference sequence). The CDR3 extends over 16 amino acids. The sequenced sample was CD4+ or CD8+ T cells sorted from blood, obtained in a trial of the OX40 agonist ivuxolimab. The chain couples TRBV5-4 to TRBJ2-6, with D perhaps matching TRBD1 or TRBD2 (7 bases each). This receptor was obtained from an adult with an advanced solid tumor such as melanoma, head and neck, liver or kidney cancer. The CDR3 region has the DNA TGTGCCAGCAGCTTGGGACAGGGACTAGGGGCCAACGTCCTGACTTTC. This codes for CASSLGQGLGANVLTF. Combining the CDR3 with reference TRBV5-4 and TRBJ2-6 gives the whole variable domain ETGVTQSPTHLIKTRGQQVTLRCSSQSGHNTVSWYQQALGQGPQFIFQYYREEENGRGNFPPRFSGLQFPNYSSELNVNALELDDSALYLCASSLGQGLGANVLTFGAGSRLTVL.